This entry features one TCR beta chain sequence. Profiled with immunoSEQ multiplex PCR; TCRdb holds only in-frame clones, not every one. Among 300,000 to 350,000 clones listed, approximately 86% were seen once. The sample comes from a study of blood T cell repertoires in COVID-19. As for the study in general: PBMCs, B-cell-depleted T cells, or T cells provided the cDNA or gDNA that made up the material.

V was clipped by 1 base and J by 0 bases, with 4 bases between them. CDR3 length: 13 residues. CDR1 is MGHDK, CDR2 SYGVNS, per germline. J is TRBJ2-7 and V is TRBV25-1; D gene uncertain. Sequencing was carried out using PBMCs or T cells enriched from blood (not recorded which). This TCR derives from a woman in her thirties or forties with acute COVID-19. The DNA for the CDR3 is TGTGCCAGCAGTGAATCGGTCTCCTACGAGCAGTACTTC. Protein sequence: CASSESVSYEQYF.